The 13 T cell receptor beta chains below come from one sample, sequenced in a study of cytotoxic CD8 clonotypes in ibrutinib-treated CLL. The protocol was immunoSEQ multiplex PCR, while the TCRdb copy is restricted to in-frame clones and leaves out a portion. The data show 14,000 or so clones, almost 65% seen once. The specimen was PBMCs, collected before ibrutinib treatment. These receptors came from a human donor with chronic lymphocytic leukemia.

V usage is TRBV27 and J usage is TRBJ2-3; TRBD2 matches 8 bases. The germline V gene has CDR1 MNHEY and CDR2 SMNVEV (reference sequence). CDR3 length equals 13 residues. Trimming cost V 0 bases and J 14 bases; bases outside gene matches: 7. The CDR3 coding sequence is TGTGCCAGCAGTTTATCGAGGGGCGGGGGGCCGTATTTT. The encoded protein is CASSLSRGGGPYF.

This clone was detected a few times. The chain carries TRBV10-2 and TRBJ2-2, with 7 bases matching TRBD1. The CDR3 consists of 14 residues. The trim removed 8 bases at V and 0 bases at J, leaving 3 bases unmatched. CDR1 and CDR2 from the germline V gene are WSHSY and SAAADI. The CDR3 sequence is CASGRGTNTGELFF. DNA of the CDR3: TGCGCCAGCGGCAGGGGGACGAACACCGGGGAGCTGTTTTTT.

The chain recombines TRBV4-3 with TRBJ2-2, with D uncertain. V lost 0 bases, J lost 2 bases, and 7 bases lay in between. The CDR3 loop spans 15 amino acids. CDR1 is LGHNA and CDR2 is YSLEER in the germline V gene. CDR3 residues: CASSQDSVNTGELFF. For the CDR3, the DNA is TGCGCCAGCAGCCAAGATTCGGTCAACACCGGGGAGCTGTTTTTT.

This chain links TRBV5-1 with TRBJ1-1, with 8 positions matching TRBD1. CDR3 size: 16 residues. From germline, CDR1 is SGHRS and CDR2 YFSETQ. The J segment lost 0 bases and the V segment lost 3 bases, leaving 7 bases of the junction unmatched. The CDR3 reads CASSSGTGIMNTEAFF. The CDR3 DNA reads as TGCGCCAGCAGCTCCGGGACAGGTATCATGAACACTGAAGCTTTCTTT.

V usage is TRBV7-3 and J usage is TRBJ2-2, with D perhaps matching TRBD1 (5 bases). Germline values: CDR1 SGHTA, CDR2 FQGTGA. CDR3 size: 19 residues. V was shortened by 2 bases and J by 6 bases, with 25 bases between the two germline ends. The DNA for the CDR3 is TGTGCCAGCAGCTTACAATTTCTTTGGTACAAGGGGCCATCCGGGGAGCTGTTTTTT. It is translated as CASSLQFLWYKGPSGELFF.

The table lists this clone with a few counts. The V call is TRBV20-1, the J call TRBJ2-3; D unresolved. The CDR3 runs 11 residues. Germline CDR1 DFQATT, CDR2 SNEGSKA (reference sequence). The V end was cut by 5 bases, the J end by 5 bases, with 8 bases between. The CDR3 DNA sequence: TGCAGTGCTGGGGATAGAGATACGCAGTATTTT. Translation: CSAGDRDTQYF.

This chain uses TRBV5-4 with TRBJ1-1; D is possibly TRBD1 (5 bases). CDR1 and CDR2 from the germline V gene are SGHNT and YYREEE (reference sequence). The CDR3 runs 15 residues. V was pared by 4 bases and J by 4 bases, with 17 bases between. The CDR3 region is CASSATGTLGTEAFF. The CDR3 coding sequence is TGTGCCAGCAGCGCGACCGGGACCTTGGGCACTGAAGCTTTCTTT.

The CDR3 here is CASEGGAETQYF. Written as DNA, the CDR3 is TGTGCCAGCGAGGGGGGGGCAGAGACCCAGTACTTC. V usage is TRBV2 and J usage is TRBJ2-5; D may be TRBD2 (7 bases). The CDR3 covers 12 residues. V lost 8 bases and J 4 bases, leaving 11 bases between the germline ends. Germline assignment: CDR1 SNHLY and CDR2 FYNNEI.

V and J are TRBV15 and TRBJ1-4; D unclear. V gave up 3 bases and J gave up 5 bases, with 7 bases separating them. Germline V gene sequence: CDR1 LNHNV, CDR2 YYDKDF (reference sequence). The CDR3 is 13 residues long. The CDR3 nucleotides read TGTGCCACCAGCAGGGACCGGAATGAAAAACTGTTTTTT. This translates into CATSRDRNEKLFF.

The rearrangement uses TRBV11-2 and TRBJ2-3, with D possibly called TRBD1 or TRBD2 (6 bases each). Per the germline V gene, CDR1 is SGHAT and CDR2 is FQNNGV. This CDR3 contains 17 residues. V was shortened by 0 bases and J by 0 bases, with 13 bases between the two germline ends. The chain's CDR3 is CASSLDPRGASTDTQYF. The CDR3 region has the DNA TGTGCCAGCAGCTTAGATCCGAGGGGGGCTAGCACAGATACGCAGTATTTT.

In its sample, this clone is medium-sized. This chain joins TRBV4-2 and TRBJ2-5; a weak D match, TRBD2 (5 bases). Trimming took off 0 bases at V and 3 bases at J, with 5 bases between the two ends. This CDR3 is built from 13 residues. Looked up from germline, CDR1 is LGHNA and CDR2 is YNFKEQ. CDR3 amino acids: CASSQEGEETQYF. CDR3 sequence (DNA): TGTGCCAGCAGCCAAGAGGGAGAAGAGACCCAGTACTTC.

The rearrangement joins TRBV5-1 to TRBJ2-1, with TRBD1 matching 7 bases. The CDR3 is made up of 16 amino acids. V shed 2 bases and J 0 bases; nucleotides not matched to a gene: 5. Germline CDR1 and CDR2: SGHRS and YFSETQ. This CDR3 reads CASSLQHRGSYNEQFF. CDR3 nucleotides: TGCGCCAGCAGCTTACAGCACAGGGGCTCCTACAATGAGCAGTTCTTC.

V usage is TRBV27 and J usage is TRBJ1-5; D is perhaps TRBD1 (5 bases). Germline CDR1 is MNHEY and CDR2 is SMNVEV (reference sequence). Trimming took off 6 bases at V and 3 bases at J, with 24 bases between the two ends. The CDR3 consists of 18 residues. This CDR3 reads CASRLSFGGAGFNQPQHF. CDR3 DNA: TGTGCCAGCAGGTTAAGTTTTGGCGGGGCAGGATTCAATCAGCCCCAGCATTTT.